These 30 T cell receptor beta chains came from one sample sequenced in a study of T-cell reconstitution after alpha-beta-depleted transplantation in children. A library of TCRbeta sequences, prepared with unique molecular identifiers, was generated. In TCRdb, the PCR reads were re-called with MiXCR into one record per CDR3 protein. The sample yields about 120,000 distinct CDR3 sequences, 10% seen once. The sequencing here drew on PBMCs, taken before TCRalphabeta/CD19-depleted stem cell transplant. The receptors originated from a boy aged 2 to 10 with acute lymphoblastic leukemia, due to receive a stem cell transplant.

In its sample, this clonotype was seen many times. The chain has TRBV12-3 or TRBV12-4 and TRBJ1-1; no reliable D call. The CDR3 sequence is 13 residues long. Trimming left V 6 bases short and J 5 bases short, with 13 bases between. The CDR3: CASRSSSPTEAFF. In nucleotides, the CDR3 is TGTGCCAGCAGATCATCCTCACCAACTGAAGCTTTCTTT.

In DNA, the CDR3 is TGTGCCAGCAGTGGCGGGACTAAACGGCGGGAGCTGTTTTTT. Protein sequence: CASSGGTKRRELFF. The chain uses TRBV2 and TRBJ2-2, with 7 bases that match TRBD2. The germline V gene encodes CDR1 SNHLY and CDR2 FYNNEI. The CDR3 has 14 residues. V dropped 4 bases and J dropped 9; count of bases not matched to a gene: 8.

The genes are TRBV18 and TRBJ1-5; a weak D match, TRBD1 (5 bases). This CDR3 contains 14 residues. V gave up 3 bases and J gave up 2 bases, with 8 bases separating them. The germline CDR1 and CDR2 sequences are KGHSH and LQKENI. The CDR3 reads CASSPTGGNQPQHF. CDR3 DNA sequence: TGTGCCAGCTCACCGACGGGGGGCAATCAGCCCCAGCATTTT.

This clonotype came up a few times. The V gene is TRBV7-8, the J gene TRBJ2-1; D is undetermined. Trimming removed 2 bases at V and 7 bases at J, with 12 bases between. The V gene's germline CDR1 is SGHVS and CDR2 FQNEAQ. The CDR3 sequence is 14 residues long. The CDR3 spells CASSLRLWANEQFF. The CDR3 region has the DNA TGTGCCAGCAGCTTAAGGTTGTGGGCAAATGAGCAGTTCTTC.

This clonotype was seen only a few times. The rearrangement joins TRBV2 to TRBJ2-5; D ambiguous. Germline CDR1 SNHLY, CDR2 FYNNEI. The CDR3 is 13 residues long. The V end lost 5 bases, the J end lost 0 bases, and 7 bases lay between the germline ends. Here the CDR3 reads CASSRLNQETQYF. In DNA form, the CDR3 reads TGTGCCAGCAGTCGACTCAACCAAGAGACCCAGTACTTC.

The chain is built from TRBV12-3 or TRBV12-4 and TRBJ1-1, with D maybe TRBD1 (5 bases). The germline V and J ends were trimmed by 5 bases and 0 bases, with 10 bases remaining between them. The CDR3 runs to 14 residues. The CDR3 protein is CASSPGLLNTEAFF. CDR3 bases: TGTGCCAGCAGTCCGGGACTTTTGAACACTGAAGCTTTCTTT.

The chain carries TRBV5-1 and TRBJ2-2; 10 bases line up with TRBD2. Trimming removed 2 bases from V and 0 bases from J; junction bases left unmatched: 10. Germline V gene lookup returns CDR1 SGHRS and CDR2 YFSETQ. The CDR3 runs 19 residues. The CDR3 DNA reads as TGCGCCAGCAGCTTCTTCGGTGTAGCGGGAGGCGCGAACACCGGGGAGCTGTTTTTT. This codes for CASSFFGVAGGANTGELFF.

The table lists this clonotype with a few counts. The chain recombines TRBV7-2 with TRBJ1-5; no clear D gene. Germline V lookup: CDR1 SGHTA, CDR2 FQGNSA. CDR3 length: 15 residues. V was shortened by 2 bases and J by 0 bases, with 8 bases between the two germline ends. CDR3 sequence reads: CASSLSRYSNQPQHF. DNA for the CDR3: TGTGCCAGCAGCTTAAGCAGATATAGCAATCAGCCCCAGCATTTT.

The V gene is TRBV20-1, the J gene TRBJ2-1, with TRBD2 identical over 9 bases. The germline V gene encodes CDR1 DFQATT and CDR2 SNEGSKA (reference sequence). CDR3 length: 16 amino acids. The V and J ends lost 5 bases and 10 bases, in that order; junction bases with no gene match: 18. CDR3 protein: CSARKGVAGAFVEQFF. Written as DNA, the CDR3 is TGCAGTGCTCGAAAAGGAGTAGCGGGAGCCTTCGTGGAGCAGTTCTTC.

This clonotype turned up a few times. The rearrangement links TRBV5-1 to TRBJ2-7; 15 nucleotides line up with TRBD2. Germline V lookup: CDR1 SGHRS, CDR2 YFSETQ. The CDR3 is 15 residues long. V was pared by 4 bases and J by 7 bases, with 6 bases of the junction left unmatched. DNA of the CDR3: TGCGCCAGCAGCCCATCCGGGACTAGCGGGAGGGAGCAGTACTTC. Its protein product is CASSPSGTSGREQYF.

The count of this clonotype is one. The chain joins TRBV28 to TRBJ1-5; no clear D gene. The V end was cut by 5 bases, the J end by 5 bases, with 7 bases between. Germline values: CDR1 MDHEN, CDR2 SYDVKM. The CDR3 spans 12 residues. CDR3 sequence reads: CASSAVDQPQHF. The CDR3 DNA is TGTGCCAGCAGTGCTGTAGATCAGCCCCAGCATTTT.

This clonotype was observed a handful of times. This sequence joins TRBV6-1 and TRBJ1-5, with 7 bases lining up with TRBD1. Germline CDR1 reads MNHNS; CDR2 reads SASEGT. J lost 6 bases, V lost 4 bases, and 3 bases had no gene match. The CDR3 covers 13 residues. CDR3 amino acids: CASSAGTAQPQHF. In nucleotides, the CDR3 is TGTGCCAGCAGTGCCGGGACAGCTCAGCCCCAGCATTTT.

This clonotype has only one observation. The CDR3 DNA reads as TGTGCCATCAGTACCGGGACTAGCGGGAGGGCCTATCCCGGGGAGCTGTTTTTT. Translated: CAISTGTSGRAYPGELFF. This rearrangement joins TRBV3-1 to TRBJ2-2, with 16 bases fitting TRBD2. Germline CDR1 and CDR2: LGHDT and YNNKEL (reference sequence). The CDR3 consists of 18 residues. The junction had 14 bases not matched to a gene; V was cut back by 10 bases and J by 6 bases.

The chain employs TRBV5-4 and TRBJ2-6, with D unresolved. There are 16 residues in the CDR3. Trimming shortened V by 6 bases and J by 4 bases, and 17 bases separated the two germline ends. Germline V CDR1 and CDR2: SGHNT, YYREEE (reference sequence). The CDR3, as DNA: TGTGCCAGCATCCGGACCGCTCCCACGGGGGCCAACGTCCTGACTTTC. Protein sequence: CASIRTAPTGANVLTF.

In this sample, this clonotype turned up many times. The chain recombines TRBV12-3 or TRBV12-4 with TRBJ2-2; 7 bases are a match to TRBD2. The length of the CDR3 is 14 residues. V lost 3 bases, J lost 5 bases, and 3 bases stayed unmatched. CDR3 DNA sequence: TGTGCCAGCAGTTTGGTCGGGGGGACCGGGGAGCTGTTTTTT. Its protein product is CASSLVGGTGELFF.

The chain uses TRBV7-2 and TRBJ2-1; D may be TRBD2 (6 bases). The ends were cut back, 2 bases at V and 2 bases at J, with 10 bases in the middle. Germline CDR1 SGHTA, CDR2 FQGNSA. The CDR3 length is 15 residues. The CDR3 DNA follows: TGTGCCAGCAGCTTAACCTGGGGGGCCTACAATGAGCAGTTCTTC. Translated: CASSLTWGAYNEQFF.

This clonotype was detected many times. The V and J genes are TRBV20-1 and TRBJ2-1; 10 bases are shared with TRBD2. V was pared by 7 bases and J by 2 bases, with 11 bases of the junction left unmatched. Germline CDR1 DFQATT, CDR2 SNEGSKA (reference sequence). The CDR3 is 16 amino acids. The chain's CDR3 is CSVDGLADTPYNEQFF. In DNA, the CDR3 is TGCAGTGTTGACGGACTAGCGGATACCCCCTACAATGAGCAGTTCTTC.

This clonotype was counted only a few times. The chain recombines TRBV7-9 with TRBJ1-4; D possibly corresponds to TRBD1 (6 bases). The CDR3 runs 15 residues. Germline V gene data show CDR1 as SEHNR and CDR2 as FQNEAQ (reference sequence). The V gene lost 1 base and the J gene lost 5 bases, with 11 bases spanning the gap. CDR3 bases: TGTGCCAGCAGCTTAGGGCTACAGGGCAATGAAAAACTGTTTTTT. Translation gives CASSLGLQGNEKLFF.

This clonotype was observed a handful of times. The gene calls are TRBV29-1 and TRBJ1-3, with a possible D match to TRBD1 (5 bases). Trimming shortened V by 3 bases and J by 7 bases, and 7 bases separated the two germline ends. The CDR3 spans 11 residues. Germline CDR1 SQVTM, CDR2 ANQGSEA. DNA of the CDR3: TGCAGCGTTGAGGGGGGTAACACCATATATTTT. This translates into CSVEGGNTIYF. The complete variable domain, with remaining parts taken from reference TRBV29-1 and TRBJ1-3, reads SAVISQKPSRDICQRGTSLTIQCQVDSQVTMMFWYRQQPGQSLTLIATANQGSEATYESGFVIDKFPISRPNLTFSTLTVSNMSPEDSSIYLCSVEGGNTIYFGEGSWLTVV.

In this sample, this clonotype turned up a few times. The chain joins TRBV4-2 to TRBJ2-2; tentatively, D is TRBD1 (5 bases). This CDR3 has 16 amino acids. V was clipped by 0 bases and J by 1 base, with 9 bases between them. The V gene's germline CDR1 is LGHNA and CDR2 YNFKEQ. The CDR3 DNA is TGTGCCAGCAGCCAAGATGACAGCAAGAACACCGGGGAGCTGTTTTTT. Translated, it gives CASSQDDSKNTGELFF.

In its sample, this clonotype was seen a few times. The chain is built from TRBV6-5 and TRBJ2-7, with TRBD1 identical over 9 bases. V lost 2 bases, J lost 4 bases, and 6 bases stayed unmatched. The CDR3 has 15 residues. Germline values: CDR1 MNHEY, CDR2 SVGAGI. CDR3 protein: CASSYAGTGTYEQYF. CDR3 in DNA: TGTGCCAGCAGTTACGCCGGGACAGGGACTTACGAGCAGTACTTC.

This clonotype was detected many times. The CDR3 is CATQGNTIYF. CDR3 DNA: TGTGCCACCCAGGGAAACACCATATATTTT. The chain is built from TRBV6-6 and TRBJ1-3; D remains ambiguous. CDR3 size: 10 residues. The V end was cut by 10 bases, the J end by 4 bases, with 5 bases between. Per the germline V gene, CDR1 is MNHNY and CDR2 is SVGAGI (reference sequence).

This clonotype came up many times. V gene TRBV7-9 combines with J gene TRBJ1-2; 9 nucleotides line up with TRBD1. The CDR3 is 14 residues long. Germline V lookup: CDR1 SEHNR, CDR2 FQNEAQ (reference sequence). V shed 1 base, J shed 6 bases, and the junction held 3 bases outside the gene matches. The CDR3: CASSLDRGHDGYTF. The CDR3 coding sequence is TGTGCCAGCAGCTTAGACAGGGGGCACGATGGCTACACCTTC. Full variable domain (missing parts from reference TRBV7-9 and TRBJ1-2): DTGVSQNPRHKITKRGQNVTFRCDPISEHNRLYWYRQTLGQGPEFLTYFQNEAQLEKSRLLSDRFSAERPKGSFSTLEIQRTEQGDSAMYLCASSLDRGHDGYTFGSGTRLTVV.

This clonotype occurred a few times. The rearrangement uses TRBV7-9 and TRBJ1-2; the D is unclear. The CDR3 sequence is 12 residues long. V lost 5 bases and J lost 3, with 7 bases in between. Germline V lookup: CDR1 SEHNR, CDR2 FQNEAQ (reference sequence). The CDR3 DNA sequence: TGTGCCAGCAGCACGGATTACTATGGCTACACCTTC. Amino acid sequence: CASSTDYYGYTF.

This clonotype appeared many times. This rearrangement joins TRBV20-1 to TRBJ2-3, with D maybe TRBD1 (5 bases). This CDR3 contains 11 residues. The V end lost 6 bases, the J end lost 10 bases, and 14 bases lay between the germline ends. Germline values: CDR1 DFQATT, CDR2 SNEGSKA (reference sequence). The CDR3 bases are TGCAGTGCCAACCGTAGGGGCGCGCAGTATTTT. Translated, it gives CSANRRGAQYF.

The table lists this clonotype with many counts. V is TRBV5-1 and J is TRBJ1-6; TRBD1 agrees at 10 bases. The CDR3 is made up of 15 amino acids. Trimming at V came to 2 bases and at J to 9 bases, leaving 5 bases not matched to a gene. Germline V gene lookup returns CDR1 SGHRS and CDR2 YFSETQ. CDR3 protein: CASSFRDRGSSPLHF. The CDR3 nucleotides are TGCGCCAGCAGCTTCCGGGACAGGGGCTCTTCACCCCTCCACTTT.

This chain links TRBV9 with TRBJ2-7, with D tentatively TRBD1 or TRBD2 (5 bases each). CDR3 size: 14 residues. Deletions cut 3 bases from V and 6 bases from J, with 16 bases between. Germline CDR1 and CDR2: SGDLS and YYNGEE. The CDR3 nucleotides are TGTGCCAGCAGCGCATCCGGGACCCTTCTCGAGCAGTACTTC. Translating it yields CASSASGTLLEQYF.

Ten or more counts support this clonotype. The chain is built from TRBV5-1 and TRBJ2-3, with TRBD2 matching over 8 bases. This CDR3 region has 16 residues. Germline loops: CDR1 SGHRS, CDR2 YFSETQ. J gave up 3 bases and V 3 bases, and 9 bases lay outside the gene matches. The CDR3 sequence: CASSSKPIAGTDTQYF. The CDR3 DNA sequence: TGCGCCAGCAGCTCCAAACCAATAGCGGGAACAGATACGCAGTATTTT.

This clonotype was found many times. This chain links TRBV13 with TRBJ2-3; TRBD2 matches at 9 bases. V was pared by 5 bases and J by 2 bases, with 11 bases of the junction left unmatched. This CDR3 has 17 residues. The germline V gene has CDR1 PRHDT and CDR2 FYEKMQ (reference sequence). The CDR3 loop reads CASSRRTSELSTDTQYF. The CDR3, as DNA: TGTGCCAGCAGCCGCAGGACTAGCGAGCTTTCCACAGATACGCAGTATTTT.

The rearrangement uses TRBV11-2 and TRBJ2-1, with 7 bases identical to TRBD1. The germline V gene encodes CDR1 SGHAT and CDR2 FQNNGV. The CDR3 consists of 16 residues. The junction had 8 bases not matched to a gene; V was cut back by 1 base and J by 5 bases. CDR3 sequence: CASSLVLGRGNNEQFF. In DNA form, the CDR3 reads TGTGCCAGCAGCTTAGTGCTCGGCAGGGGGAACAATGAGCAGTTCTTC.